This T cell receptor (beta chain) appears in the sequencing data of a study of shared clonotypes between healthy human individuals. Clones were sequenced by immunoSEQ multiplex PCR, and TCRdb holds only the in-frame ones, with some missing. The sample holds some 500,000 clones; about 96% are singletons and the top ten take under 0.065%. A split of CD4+ cells into CD45RA+ naive and CD45RA-negative memory subsets was performed. The CDR3 covers 16 residues. Germline V gene data show CDR1 as SGHRS and CDR2 as YFSETQ. V dropped 4 bases and J dropped 5 bases, with 18 bases sitting between them. The J gene is TRBJ2-2, the V gene TRBV5-1; the D gene could be TRBD1 or TRBD2 (5 bases each). The sequenced material came from naive CD4+ T cells sorted from blood. Subset defined: CD45RA+ positively selected. The source is a young woman in good health. CDR3 region: CASSVTSGTETGELFF. The CDR3 bases are TGCGCCAGCAGCGTAACGTCCGGGACCGAAACCGGGGAGCTGTTTTTT.